The next 9 T cell receptor beta chains were all read from a single sample in a study of T cell changes during pregnancy in multiple sclerosis. The table came from immunoSEQ multiplex PCR; TCRdb's copy has only in-frame clones and leaves some out. The sample lists some 94,000 clones, 92% occurring once. The sample here was peripheral blood, taken in the first trimester of pregnancy. The receptors stem from a female donor with multiple sclerosis, enrolled in a pregnancy study.

The rearrangement links TRBV6-6 to TRBJ2-7, with 8 bases that match TRBD2. The V and J ends lost 5 bases and 3 bases, in that order; junction bases with no gene match: 6. Germline loops: CDR1 MNHNY, CDR2 SVGAGI (reference sequence). The CDR3 is 14 residues long. The CDR3 DNA sequence: TGTGCCAGCAGTCCCGGGACTAGGGACTACGAGCAGTACTTC. Its protein is CASSPGTRDYEQYF.

The CDR3, as DNA: TGCGCCAGCAGCTTGGGCACAAGGGACAGACCGGCTAACTATGGCTACACCTTC. Amino acids: CASSLGTRDRPANYGYTF. The rearrangement links TRBV5-1 to TRBJ1-2, with TRBD1 identical over 7 bases. CDR1 and CDR2 from the germline V gene are SGHRS and YFSETQ. V was pared by 0 bases and J by 0 bases, with 11 bases of the junction left unmatched. This CDR3 is built from 18 residues.

This chain links TRBV28 with TRBJ2-3; D may be TRBD2 (5 bases). With 5 bases removed from V and 5 bases from J, the gap between germline ends came to 8 bases. The CDR3 extends over 12 amino acids. Germline V gene data show CDR1 as MDHEN and CDR2 as SYDVKM. The CDR3 DNA is TGTGCCAGCAGTCCTGCGGGAGATACGCAGTATTTT. It encodes CASSPAGDTQYF.

The chain uses TRBV5-1 and TRBJ2-1, with 8 bases lining up with TRBD2. Trimming took 3 bases from V and 6 from J; bases not matched to a gene: 5. Germline V CDR1 and CDR2: SGHRS, YFSETQ. CDR3 length equals 14 residues. For the CDR3, the DNA is TGCGCCAGCAGCTCTTTAGCGGGATTCAATGAGCAGTTCTTC. Translated, it gives CASSSLAGFNEQFF.

The chain employs TRBV27 and TRBJ1-2; D uncertain. Trimming cost V 6 bases and J 8 bases, with 13 bases left between them. The germline CDR1 and CDR2 sequences are MNHEY and SMNVEV (reference sequence). The CDR3 totals 12 residues. The CDR3 region is CASRQLGGGYTF. The CDR3 region has the DNA TGTGCCAGCAGGCAGCTAGGAGGCGGCTACACCTTC.

This chain links TRBV30 with TRBJ2-5; D not resolved. The CDR3 spans 13 residues. Trimming stripped 7 bases from V and 2 bases from J, with 14 bases between. In germline, CDR1 is GTSNPN, CDR2 SVGIG (reference sequence). The CDR3 nucleotides read TGTGCCTCTACCGGCGGCGGTCAAGAGACCCAGTACTTC. As protein: CASTGGGQETQYF.

V is TRBV5-1 and J is TRBJ2-2, with D tentatively TRBD1 (7 bases). The CDR3 spans 15 residues. The germline V and J ends were trimmed by 5 bases and 0 bases, with 11 bases remaining between them. Germline CDR1 reads SGHRS; CDR2 reads YFSETQ. The CDR3 protein is CASREGATNTGELFF. In DNA, the CDR3 is TGCGCCAGCAGGGAGGGGGCAACGAACACCGGGGAGCTGTTTTTT.

The genes are TRBV10-1 and TRBJ1-1, with TRBD1 matching over 8 bases. This CDR3 spans 14 amino acids. CDR1 is WNHNN, CDR2 SYGVQD, per germline (reference sequence). J lost 6 bases, V lost 2 bases, and 5 bases had no gene match. In DNA, the CDR3 is TGCGCCAGCAGTGAGCCCGGGACAGGCGCTGAAGCTTTCTTT. Protein: CASSEPGTGAEAFF.

V is TRBV19 and J is TRBJ1-1; no clear D. The CDR3 has 13 amino acids. Trimming shortened V by 7 bases and J by 0 bases, and 9 bases separated the two germline ends. Germline CDR1 reads LNHDA; CDR2 reads SQIVND (reference sequence). The CDR3 DNA sequence: TGTGCCAGTACCACCATAGTGAACACTGAAGCTTTCTTT. This encodes CASTTIVNTEAFF.